Given below is one T cell receptor beta chain in context. The antigen remains unidentified. The sample belongs to a study of T cell responses to AZD1222 COVID-19 vaccine. Findings and caveats of the study: Baseline seropositivity occurred in only a handful of AZD1222 recipients.

CDR1 SEHNR and CDR2 FQNEAQ come from the germline V gene (reference sequence). With 1 base removed from V and 2 bases from J, the gap between germline ends came to 9 bases. The CDR3 totals 14 residues. This table comes from immunoSEQ multiplex PCR, and its TCRdb copy is limited to in-frame clones, with some not included. The sample includes some 130,000 clones, about four fifths of them seen just once. This receptor was identified in an adult in good health. This chain connects TRBV7-9 to TRBJ2-7, with D possibly being TRBD1 or TRBD2 (5 bases each). The sample consisted of peripheral blood, taken on day 0 of AZD1222 vaccination. The CDR3 loop is CASSLDGGTYEQYF. The CDR3 DNA reads as TGTGCCAGCAGCTTAGATGGGGGTACCTACGAGCAGTACTTC.